Below, 13 T cell receptor beta chains from the same sample are listed, as sequenced in a study of shared clonotypes between healthy human individuals. The table came from immunoSEQ multiplex PCR; TCRdb's copy has only in-frame clones and leaves some out. The sample has hundreds of thousands of clones; roughly 70% are singletons. What was sequenced was memory CD4+ T cells sorted from blood. This sample's subset: CD45RA-negative fraction. The receptors were gathered from a young woman in good health.

The chain joins TRBV18 to TRBJ2-2; 7 bases line up with TRBD1. The CDR3 spans 15 residues. The V and J ends lost 1 base and 3 bases, in that order; junction bases with no gene match: 2. Germline-derived CDR1 and CDR2 are KGHSH and LQKENI. CDR3 nucleotides: TGTGCCAGCTCACCACGGGACAGAGACACCGGGGAGCTGTTTTTT. Amino acids: CASSPRDRDTGELFF.

This clone was seen a handful of times. This rearrangement joins TRBV5-1 to TRBJ2-7; possibly TRBD2 for D (5 bases). Germline CDR1 and CDR2: SGHRS and YFSETQ. This CDR3 contains 14 residues. Trimming took 0 bases from V and 12 from J, leaving 19 bases between them. CDR3 coding DNA: TGCGCCAGCAGCTTGGCCGGTAGAGGGCTCACGATGTACTTC. Its translation: CASSLAGRGLTMYF.

This clone has only a few counts. The chain uses TRBV14 and TRBJ1-2; D ambiguous. CDR1 and CDR2 from the germline V gene are SGHDN and FVKESK. The CDR3 is made up of 12 amino acids. Trimming cost V 1 base and J 8 bases, with 8 bases left between them. DNA for the CDR3: TGTGCCAGCAGCCAAGGTCCTCAAGGCTACACCTTC. As protein: CASSQGPQGYTF.

The chain couples TRBV6-1 to TRBJ2-7; no firm D call. The CDR3 loop spans 12 amino acids. Germline CDR1 reads MNHNS; CDR2 reads SASEGT. The V and J ends lost 8 bases and 0 bases respectively, with 8 bases between them. The CDR3, as DNA: TGTGCCAGCCAACTTAGCTCCTACGAGCAGTACTTC. This encodes CASQLSSYEQYF.

About this clone itself: Different DNA sequences within this sample yield the same CDR3. V is TRBV5-1 and J is TRBJ2-3, with D unresolved. The CDR3 is 14 amino acids. V was cut by 0 bases and J by 3 bases, with 8 bases left in between. Per the germline V gene, CDR1 is SGHRS and CDR2 is YFSETQ. The CDR3 DNA reads TGCGCCAGCAGCTTGGCCGGTGTGACAGATACGCAGTATTTT. This translates into CASSLAGVTDTQYF.

This chain joins TRBV7-9 and TRBJ1-1; tentative D call: TRBD1 (6 bases). The CDR3 is 17 residues long. Trimming took 0 bases from V and 5 from J, leaving 19 bases between them. The germline V gene encodes CDR1 SEHNR and CDR2 FQNEAQ (reference sequence). The CDR3 reads CASSLAPDSGLSTEAFF. The CDR3 DNA follows: TGTGCCAGCAGCTTAGCGCCGGACAGCGGTCTCTCGACTGAAGCTTTCTTT. The full variable domain, with the rest looked up from reference TRBV7-9 and TRBJ1-1, is DTGVSQNPRHKITKRGQNVTFRCDPISEHNRLYWYRQTLGQGPEFLTYFQNEAQLEKSRLLSDRFSAERPKGSFSTLEIQRTEQGDSAMYLCASSLAPDSGLSTEAFFGQGTRLTVV.

The chain recombines TRBV19 with TRBJ1-1; 7 positions match TRBD1. CDR1 LNHDA and CDR2 SQIVND come from the germline V gene (reference sequence). The length of the CDR3 is 17 residues. The J segment lost 2 bases and the V segment lost 7 bases, leaving 16 bases of the junction unmatched. CDR3 loop: CASKSVHGTAKNTEAFF. As DNA, the CDR3 is TGTGCCAGTAAATCCGTCCACGGGACAGCTAAAAACACTGAAGCTTTCTTT.

The chain joins TRBV28 to TRBJ2-7; a weak D match, TRBD2 (5 bases). CDR1 is MDHEN and CDR2 is SYDVKM in the germline V gene. This CDR3 contains 15 residues. V was shortened by 2 bases and J by 4 bases, with 15 bases between the two germline ends. The CDR3 spells CASSLMSPSWYEQYF. The CDR3 coding sequence is TGTGCCAGCAGTTTAATGTCGCCTAGCTGGTACGAGCAGTACTTC. The full variable domain, rest sourced from reference TRBV28 and TRBJ2-7, is DVKVTQSSRYLVKRTGEKVFLECVQDMDHENMFWYRQDPGLGLRLIYFSYDVKMKEKGDIPEGYSVSREKKERFSLILESASTNQTSMYLCASSLMSPSWYEQYFGPGTRLTVT.

In this sample, this clone turned up once. J is TRBJ2-1 and V is TRBV5-6; 8 positions match TRBD2. The trim removed 5 bases at V and 5 bases at J, leaving 9 bases unmatched. Germline V lookup: CDR1 SGHDT, CDR2 YYEEEE. The CDR3 is made up of 15 amino acids. CDR3 protein: CASRSSGGDHNEQFF. The CDR3 nucleotides read TGTGCCAGCAGGTCGAGCGGGGGAGACCACAATGAGCAGTTCTTC.

In this sample, this clone turned up a few times. The genes are TRBV10-2 and TRBJ2-3, with a weak D call TRBD2 (5 bases). Germline CDR1 WSHSY, CDR2 SAAADI. V was cut by 0 bases and J by 1 base, with 14 bases left in between. CDR3 length: 17 amino acids. CDR3 region: CASSESEGGPRTDTQYF. The CDR3 coding sequence is TGCGCCAGCAGTGAGTCTGAGGGCGGGCCACGCACAGATACGCAGTATTTT.

The J gene is TRBJ2-3, the V gene TRBV5-1; D remains unclear. This CDR3 has 16 amino acids. With 0 bases removed from V and 1 base from J, the gap between germline ends came to 12 bases. Germline V gives CDR1 SGHRS, CDR2 YFSETQ. Here the CDR3 reads CASSLAGVGGTDTQYF. As DNA, the CDR3 is TGCGCCAGCAGCTTGGCAGGCGTTGGGGGCACAGATACGCAGTATTTT.

The chain links TRBV11-2 to TRBJ2-7; 9 positions agree with TRBD2. Germline V CDR1 and CDR2: SGHAT, FQNNGV. The CDR3 extends over 14 amino acids. The trim removed 3 bases at V and 4 bases at J, leaving 4 bases unmatched. CDR3 sequence (DNA): TGTGCCAGCAGCTTGACTAGCGGACAATACGAGCAGTACTTC. Amino acid sequence: CASSLTSGQYEQYF. Using reference TRBV11-2 and TRBJ2-7 for the parts outside the CDR3, the full variable domain is EAGVAQSPRYKIIEKRQSVAFWCNPISGHATLYWYQQILGQGPKLLIQFQNNGVVDDSQLPKDRFSAERLKGVDSTLKIQPAKLEDSAVYLCASSLTSGQYEQYFGPGTRLTVT.

This clone was found once. J is TRBJ2-3 and V is TRBV4-1; TRBD1 matches 8 bases. The CDR3 has 16 amino acids. Germline CDR1 reads MGHRA; CDR2 reads YSYEKL. J lost 5 bases, V lost 3 bases, and 10 bases had no gene match. The CDR3 is CASSHGTGPVLDTQYF. The CDR3, as DNA: TGCGCCAGCAGCCACGGGACAGGACCTGTGTTAGATACGCAGTATTTT.